These 22 T cell receptor beta chains came from one sample sequenced in a study of blood T cell repertoires in COVID-19. Sequencing was performed with immunoSEQ multiplex PCR; in TCRdb, only in-frame clones are kept and a portion is missing. The sample holds 250,000 or so clones, approximately 82% seen once. Material for sequencing was peripheral blood. These receptors were taken from a woman of 80 years or more with acute or convalescent COVID-19.

The genes are TRBV27 and TRBJ1-1; D is undetermined. Looked up from germline, CDR1 is MNHEY and CDR2 is SMNVEV (reference sequence). The CDR3 is 13 amino acids. Deletions cut 4 bases from V and 4 bases from J, with 10 bases between. CDR3 region: CASSYGLRTEAFF. The CDR3 DNA reads TGTGCCAGCAGTTACGGTCTGCGCACTGAAGCTTTCTTT.

This clone showed up just once. The gene calls are TRBV7-9 and TRBJ1-6; TRBD1 agrees at 8 bases. Germline V lookup: CDR1 SEHNR, CDR2 FQNEAQ (reference sequence). The CDR3 sequence is 15 residues long. V gave up 3 bases and J gave up 7 bases; unmatched junction bases: 5. Here the CDR3 reads CASSLRTGSNSPLHF. The CDR3 nucleotides read TGTGCCAGCAGCTTGCGGACAGGGTCCAATTCACCCCTCCACTTT.

For this clone: The sample has other DNA sequences that encode this CDR3 too. The rearrangement links TRBV5-1 to TRBJ1-1, with 10 bases that match TRBD1. V was clipped by 2 bases and J by 1 base; unmatched bases: 5. The CDR3 is 16 amino acids. Germline CDR1 is SGHRS and CDR2 is YFSETQ. In DNA, the CDR3 is TGCGCCAGCAGCTTTGGGACAGGGGCTACGAACACTGAAGCTTTCTTT. Translating it yields CASSFGTGATNTEAFF. Variable domain in full (rest from reference TRBV5-1 and TRBJ1-1): KAGVTQTPRYLIKTRGQQVTLSCSPISGHRSVSWYQQTPGQGLQFLFEYFSETQRNKGNFPGRFSGRQFSNSRSEMNVSTLELGDSALYLCASSFGTGATNTEAFFGQGTRLTVV.

This chain joins TRBV28 and TRBJ2-3; 10 bases fit TRBD2. CDR1 and CDR2 (germline): MDHEN, SYDVKM. J lost 5 bases, V lost 6 bases, and 5 bases had no gene match. The CDR3 extends over 14 amino acids. DNA of the CDR3: TGTGCCAGCAGAAGCGGGGGGGCAAAAGATACGCAGTATTTT. Its translation: CASRSGGAKDTQYF.

Of note for this clone: The sample holds other DNA sequences that translate to the same CDR3. J is TRBJ1-1 and V is TRBV5-1; 8 bases match TRBD1. Germline V CDR1 and CDR2: SGHRS, YFSETQ. V lost 5 bases and J lost 4; bases outside the gene matches: 4. This CDR3 contains 13 residues. Here the CDR3 reads CASSGQGGTEAFF. Written as DNA, the CDR3 is TGCGCCAGCAGTGGACAGGGCGGCACTGAAGCTTTCTTT.

The chain employs TRBV5-1 and TRBJ2-2, with D maybe TRBD1 (5 bases). Germline V gives CDR1 SGHRS, CDR2 YFSETQ. The CDR3 has 15 amino acids. V shed 2 bases and J shed 0 bases, with 8 bases lying between them. This chain's CDR3 is CASSFSGTNTGELFF. For the CDR3, the DNA is TGCGCCAGCAGCTTTTCAGGGACGAACACCGGGGAGCTGTTTTTT.

The genes are TRBV20-1 and TRBJ1-1; D gene uncertain. Germline V gives CDR1 DFQATT, CDR2 SNEGSKA (reference sequence). V lost 1 base, J lost 8 bases, and 5 bases lay in between. The CDR3 consists of 10 residues. The CDR3 region is CSARAREAFF. CDR3 nucleotide sequence: TGCAGTGCTAGAGCTAGGGAAGCTTTCTTT.

V usage is TRBV18 and J usage is TRBJ2-1; 13 bases are shared with TRBD2. The CDR3 has 16 amino acids. Germline CDR1 and CDR2: KGHSH and LQKENI. V shed 5 bases and J 4 bases; nucleotides not matched to a gene: 5. This chain's CDR3 is CASSTGLAGSYNEQFF. CDR3 nucleotide sequence: TGTGCCAGCTCAACGGGACTAGCGGGGTCATACAATGAGCAGTTCTTC.

The V gene is TRBV5-1, the J gene TRBJ1-4; D is ambiguous. The CDR3 extends over 14 amino acids. The germline gives CDR1 SGHRS, CDR2 YFSETQ. Deletions cut 4 bases from V and 8 bases from J, with 15 bases between. The CDR3 reads CASSPDMVDEKLFF. In DNA form, the CDR3 reads TGCGCCAGCAGCCCCGACATGGTTGACGAAAAACTGTTTTTT.

The chain joins TRBV7-2 to TRBJ2-1, with D tentatively TRBD2 (5 bases). The CDR3 is 15 residues long. Germline assignment: CDR1 SGHTA and CDR2 FQGNSA. V was trimmed by 3 bases and J by 4 bases, leaving 13 bases between them. The CDR3 coding sequence is TGTGCCAGCAGCTTTGGCCGGGATGCTTACAATGAGCAGTTCTTC. Translated, it gives CASSFGRDAYNEQFF.

The chain couples TRBV7-2 to TRBJ2-2; TRBD2 matches at 10 bases. Trimming took 1 base from V and 1 from J; bases not matched to a gene: 3. Germline V gene lookup returns CDR1 SGHTA and CDR2 FQGNSA. The CDR3 runs 17 residues. The CDR3 here is CASSLDRTSGNTGELFF. CDR3 bases: TGTGCCAGCAGCTTAGATCGGACTAGCGGGAACACCGGGGAGCTGTTTTTT.

This clone was seen just once. The V gene is TRBV5-1, the J gene TRBJ1-1; tentatively, D is TRBD1 (6 bases). The CDR3 has 14 amino acids. Deletions cut 4 bases from V and 1 base from J, with 11 bases between. The germline CDR1 and CDR2 sequences are SGHRS and YFSETQ. The CDR3 coding sequence is TGCGCCAGCAGCCCGCTGACAGGGAACACTGAAGCTTTCTTT. It translates to CASSPLTGNTEAFF.

The chain employs TRBV5-1 and TRBJ2-7, with 8 bases matching TRBD1. Trimming took 0 bases from V and 2 from J; bases not matched to a gene: 1. The CDR3 is 14 residues long. Germline V lookup: CDR1 SGHRS, CDR2 YFSETQ. The CDR3 is CASSLATGAYEQYF. CDR3 DNA: TGCGCCAGCAGCTTGGCGACAGGGGCCTACGAGCAGTACTTC.

The rearrangement joins TRBV7-8 to TRBJ1-2, with 9 bases matching TRBD1. V trimming: 0 bases; J trimming: 3 bases; junction bases outside the gene matches: 8. Per the germline V gene, CDR1 is SGHVS and CDR2 is FQNEAQ. The CDR3 spans 17 residues. The CDR3 loop is CASSLALPGQGYYGYTF. As DNA, the CDR3 is TGTGCCAGCAGCTTAGCCCTACCGGGACAGGGCTACTATGGCTACACCTTC.

This chain uses TRBV6-5 with TRBJ1-2; D ambiguous. V was clipped by 6 bases and J by 2 bases, with 10 bases between them. This CDR3 is built from 13 residues. CDR1 and CDR2 (germline): MNHEY, SVGAGI. The chain's CDR3 is CASRPTANYGYTF. The CDR3 DNA follows: TGTGCCAGCAGGCCCACAGCAAACTATGGCTACACCTTC.

This clone was observed a handful of times. The V call is TRBV28, the J call TRBJ1-5, with D tentatively TRBD1 (5 bases). The CDR3 runs to 12 residues. Trimming stripped 6 bases from V and 2 bases from J, with 5 bases between. Germline V lookup: CDR1 MDHEN, CDR2 SYDVKM. CDR3 amino acids: CASRQGNQPQHF. The DNA for the CDR3 is TGTGCCAGCAGACAGGGCAATCAGCCCCAGCATTTT.

CDR3 DNA: TGTGCCATCAATCGGGGACAGGGGGCCCATGAGCAGTTCTTC. This translates into CAINRGQGAHEQFF. The chain uses TRBV10-3 and TRBJ2-1; 12 nucleotides line up with TRBD1. There are 14 residues in the CDR3. CDR1 ENHRY and CDR2 SYGVKD come from the germline V gene. With V trimmed by 7 bases and J by 8 bases, 6 bases remained unmatched.

This chain links TRBV14 with TRBJ2-5, with D possibly being TRBD1 (6 bases). With 4 bases removed from V and 2 bases from J, the gap between germline ends came to 11 bases. From germline, CDR1 is SGHDN and CDR2 FVKESK. The CDR3 sequence is 14 residues long. CDR3 amino acids: CASSPLGQQETQYF. For the CDR3, the DNA is TGTGCCAGCAGCCCACTGGGACAACAAGAGACCCAGTACTTC.

The rearrangement joins TRBV29-1 to TRBJ1-1; 10 bases align to TRBD1. The length of the CDR3 is 11 residues. After removal of 4 bases from V and 8 bases from J, the junction contained 1 base not matched to a gene. The germline CDR1 and CDR2 sequences are SQVTM and ANQGSEA. The CDR3 DNA sequence: TGCAGCGTTGCGGACAGGGGGGAAGCTTTCTTT. It codes for CSVADRGEAFF.

The rearrangement joins TRBV12-3 or TRBV12-4 to TRBJ2-1; D remains unclear. CDR3 length equals 12 residues. The V gene lost 4 bases and the J gene lost 4 bases, with 5 bases spanning the gap. The CDR3, as DNA: TGTGCCAGCAGTTCTATATACAATGAGCAGTTCTTC. Translated: CASSSIYNEQFF.

The chain employs TRBV7-9 and TRBJ2-5; D unclear. V lost 1 base and J lost 4, with 7 bases in between. This CDR3 region has 13 residues. The germline V gene has CDR1 SEHNR and CDR2 FQNEAQ (reference sequence). The CDR3 DNA sequence: TGTGCCAGCAGCTTAGAGCAATCAGAGACCCAGTACTTC. It encodes CASSLEQSETQYF.

Of note for this clone: This sample includes further DNA sequences coding for the same CDR3. The rearrangement links TRBV5-1 to TRBJ1-2, with D possibly TRBD1 on 6 matching bases. This CDR3 comprises 14 residues. Per the germline V gene, CDR1 is SGHRS and CDR2 is YFSETQ. Trimming removed 0 bases from V and 2 bases from J, with 8 bases in between. For the CDR3, the DNA is TGCGCCAGCAGCTTGGTCCAGGGGAACTATGGCTACACCTTC. Amino acid sequence: CASSLVQGNYGYTF.